A selection of T cell receptor beta chains follows, all from one sample in a study of CD8 T cells in Susac syndrome. TCRdb re-derived calls from the immunoSEQ multiplex PCR reads in MiXCR, one entry per CDR3 protein. The sample contains 110,000 to 150,000 distinct CDR3 sequences, 90% to 95% of which appear only once. Material: CD8+ T cells from PBMCs. The receptors were sampled from a human donor in good health. CDR3s include the opening cysteine and the closing phenylalanine or tryptophan. A D gene is named only where the DNA matches it firmly. Part of the rows lack a size; the others show once, few, many or a class for expanded clones.

>.|TRBJ2-5|.|TRBV27
TGTGCCAGCAGTTTCTTCGGGCGTAACCAAGAGACCCAGTACTTC
CASSFFGRNQETQYF
>.|TRBJ2-1|.|TRBV13
TGTGCCAGCAGCGATAAAGGGCGTAGCTCCTACAATGAGCAGTTCTTC
CASSDKGRSSYNEQFF
>TRBD2|TRBJ2-1|.|TRBV14
TGTGCCAGCAGCCAGGATAGCGGGAGCGCCTACAATGAGCAGTTCTTC
CASSQDSGSAYNEQFF
>.|TRBJ2-5|.|TRBV27
TGTGCCAGCAGTTTTACCCTACAAGAGACCCAGTACTTC
CASSFTLQETQYF
>.|TRBJ2-7|.|TRBV29-1
TGCAGCGTCGAAGGGAGCGGCTACGAGCAGTACTTC
CSVEGSGYEQYF
>.|TRBJ2-4|.|TRBV30
TGTGCCTGGAGTCTTGGGTCAGGGGTTATGGACATTCAGTACTTC
CAWSLGSGVMDIQYF
>.|TRBJ2-7|.|TRBV20-1
TGCAGTGCTTTCGAGACCGGGACAAGTAGGTTGTACGAGCAGTACTTC
CSAFETGTSRLYEQYF
>.|TRBJ2-3|.|TRBV9
TGTGCCAGCAGCGTAGTGGGGGCCGTAGATACGCAGTATTTT
CASSVVGAVDTQYF
>TRBD2|TRBJ2-1|.|TRBV5-5
TGTGCCAGCAGCCATCTCACTAGCGGGGTGTACAATGAGCAGTTCTTC
CASSHLTSGVYNEQFF
>.|TRBJ2-2|.|TRBV27
TGTGCCAGCAGTTGGGGCGGGGAGCTGTTTTTT
CASSWGGELFF
>.|TRBJ1-4|.|TRBV5-6
TGTGCCAGCAGCTCGACCAATGAAAAACTGTTTTTT
CASSSTNEKLFF
>.|TRBJ1-1|.|TRBV20-1
TGCAGTGCTAGAGATCGGGGGCTGAACACTGAAGCTTTCTTT
CSARDRGLNTEAFF
>.|TRBJ2-1|.|TRBV24-1
TGTGCCACCTCCGGCGGCGGGGACTACAATGAGCAGTTCTTC
CATSGGGDYNEQFF
>TRBD1|TRBJ2-3|.|TRBV4-3
TGCGCCAGCAGCCGCCGGACAGGTCCAGATACGCAGTATTTT
CASSRRTGPDTQYF
>TRBD2|TRBJ2-2|once|TRBV7-9
TGTGCCAGCAGCCCCGGGACTAGCGGGACTTGGAACACCGGGGAGCTGTTTTTT
CASSPGTSGTWNTGELFF
>.|TRBJ2-7|.|TRBV4-3
TGCGCCAGCAGCCAAGGGCAGCAGGCTACCTACGAGCAGTACTTC
CASSQGQQATYEQYF
>TRBD2|TRBJ2-5|.|TRBV27
TGTGCCAGCAGTATACGAGCGGGAGGCGAGACCCAGTACTTC
CASSIRAGGETQYF
>.|TRBJ2-6|.|TRBV27
TGTGCCAGCAGTTTGTTGGGCCCCTACTCTGGGGCCAACGTCCTGACTTTC
CASSLLGPYSGANVLTF
>.|TRBJ2-3|.|TRBV15
TGTGCCAGCCCGGGCCCACAATGGGATACGCAGTATTTT
CASPGPQWDTQYF
>.|TRBJ2-2|.|TRBV7-2
TGTGCCAGCAGGGCTAGCGCGAACACCGGGGAGCTGTTTTTT
CASRASANTGELFF
>.|TRBJ1-2|.|TRBV30
TGTGCCTGGAGTGGCTCGGCCAATTATGGCTACACCTTC
CAWSGSANYGYTF
>.|TRBJ2-5|once|TRBV4-3
TGCGCCAGCAGCCATGTGGGAGGCAACCAAGAGACCCAGTACTTC
CASSHVGGNQETQYF
>.|TRBJ1-3|.|TRBV28
TGTGCCAGCCCTGCCCTTCACATATATTTT
CASPALHIYF
>TRBD2|TRBJ2-3|.|TRBV20-1
TGCAGTGCTACCCAATATAGCGGGAGTATAGCAGATACGCAGTATTTT
CSATQYSGSIADTQYF
>.|TRBJ2-1|.|TRBV28
TGTGCCAGCAGTTTCCTAGGGTCTTCCTACAATGAGCAGTTCTTC
CASSFLGSSYNEQFF
>.|TRBJ2-7|.|TRBV30
TGTGCCTGGAGTAGTGGAAGCTCCTACGAGCAGTACTTC
CAWSSGSSYEQYF
>TRBD1|TRBJ2-5|.|TRBV6-2/TRBV6-3
TGTGCCAGCAGCCTACTGCCAGGGGGTTCGGAGACCCAGTACTTC
CASSLLPGGSETQYF
>.|TRBJ2-1|.|TRBV20-1
TGCAGTGTCAGTAGCGGCGGCAATGAGCAGTTCTTC
CSVSSGGNEQFF
>.|TRBJ2-2|.|TRBV13
TGTGCCAGCAGCTTAGGCGGGACTTACACCGGGGAGCTGTTTTTT
CASSLGGTYTGELFF
>TRBD2|TRBJ2-1|once|TRBV5-6
TGTGCCAGCAGCCAAGGACTAGCGCCGAATGAGCAGTTCTTC
CASSQGLAPNEQFF
>TRBD1|TRBJ1-5|once|TRBV25-1
TGTGCCAGGGGACAGGCAAATCAGCCCCAGCATTTT
CARGQANQPQHF
>.|TRBJ2-5|.|TRBV9
TGTGCCAGCAGCGTAGATGGACTACAAGAGACCCAGTACTTC
CASSVDGLQETQYF
>TRBD1|TRBJ2-7|.|TRBV28
TGTGCCAGCAGTTTAGCCGGGACAGGGCGCGAGCAGTACTTC
CASSLAGTGREQYF
>TRBD2|TRBJ2-3|.|TRBV20-1
TGCAGTGCTAGGCCCGGACTAGCGGGAGTAGATACGCAGTATTTT
CSARPGLAGVDTQYF
>TRBD1|TRBJ1-5|.|TRBV28
TGTGCCAGCAGCACGGGACAGTCCCGTCAGCCCCAGCATTTT
CASSTGQSRQPQHF
>.|TRBJ1-2|.|TRBV27
TGTGCCAGCAGTTTACAGGGAATTCATGGCTACACCTTC
CASSLQGIHGYTF
>.|TRBJ2-7|.|TRBV28
TGTGCCAGCAGTTTATTCCCCGGACTAAAGTACGAGCAGTACTTC
CASSLFPGLKYEQYF
>TRBD2|TRBJ2-1|.|TRBV3-1
TGTGCCAGCAGCCATCAAGGACTAGCGAATGAGCAGTTCTTC
CASSHQGLANEQFF
>.|TRBJ1-4|.|TRBV6-5
TGTGCCAGCAGCTCCAATGAAAAACTGTTTTTT
CASSSNEKLFF
>.|TRBJ2-1|.|TRBV27
TGTGCCAGCAGTTTATCCTTGAGCAATGAGCAGTTCTTC
CASSLSLSNEQFF
>.|TRBJ1-2|.|TRBV30
TGTGCCTGGTGGATCGGGACGGGAAGCGTCGGTGGCTACACCTTC
CAWWIGTGSVGGYTF
>.|TRBJ1-2|.|TRBV29-1
TGCAGCGTTGTTCAGTCCTATGGCTACACCTTC
CSVVQSYGYTF
>.|TRBJ2-7|.|TRBV7-9
TGTGCCAGCAGCTTACAGGACGGGAGCTCCTACGAGCAGTACTTC
CASSLQDGSSYEQYF
>TRBD1|TRBJ2-5|.|TRBV2
TGTGCCAGCTACTCTCGGGGACAGATACAAGAGACCCAGTACTTC
CASYSRGQIQETQYF
>.|TRBJ2-3|once|TRBV7-9
TGTGCCAGCAGCTCCCCCCCACGGGGGGCCACCACAGATACGCAGTATTTT
CASSSPPRGATTDTQYF
>.|TRBJ2-1|.|TRBV14
TGTGCCAGCAGCCGCCGAAGTGGTCGGGATGAGCAGTTCTTC
CASSRRSGRDEQFF
>TRBD2|TRBJ2-7|.|TRBV24-1
TGTGCCACCAGTGACAGACTAGCCGGCGAGCAGTACTTC
CATSDRLAGEQYF
>TRBD2|TRBJ2-7|once|TRBV2
TGTGCCAGCAGTGAGGCTAGCGGCCTCTCCTACGAGCAGTACTTC
CASSEASGLSYEQYF
>TRBD2|TRBJ2-1|.|TRBV13
TGTGCCAGCAGCTCCGAGGAGCGGGGTTACAATGAGCAGTTCTTC
CASSSEERGYNEQFF
>.|TRBJ1-1|.|TRBV20-1
TGCAGTGCTAGAGCAGGGGAGGAAGCTTTCTTT
CSARAGEEAFF
>TRBD1|TRBJ2-7|.|TRBV7-9
TGTGCCAGCAGCCTTAGACAGGGTGCCAACGAGCAGTACTTC
CASSLRQGANEQYF